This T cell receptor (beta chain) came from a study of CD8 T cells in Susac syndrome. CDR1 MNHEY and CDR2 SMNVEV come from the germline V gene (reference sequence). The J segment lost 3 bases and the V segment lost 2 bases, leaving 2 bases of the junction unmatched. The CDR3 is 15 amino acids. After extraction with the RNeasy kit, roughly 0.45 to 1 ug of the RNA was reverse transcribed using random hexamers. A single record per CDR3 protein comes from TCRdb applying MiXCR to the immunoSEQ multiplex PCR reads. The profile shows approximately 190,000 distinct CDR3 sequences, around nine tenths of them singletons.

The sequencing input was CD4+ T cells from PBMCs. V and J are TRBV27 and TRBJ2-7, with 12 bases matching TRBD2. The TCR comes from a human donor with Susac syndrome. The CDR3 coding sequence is TGTGCCAGCAGTTTACTAGCGGGGGGGCGCTACGAGCAGTACTTC. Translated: CASSLLAGGRYEQYF.